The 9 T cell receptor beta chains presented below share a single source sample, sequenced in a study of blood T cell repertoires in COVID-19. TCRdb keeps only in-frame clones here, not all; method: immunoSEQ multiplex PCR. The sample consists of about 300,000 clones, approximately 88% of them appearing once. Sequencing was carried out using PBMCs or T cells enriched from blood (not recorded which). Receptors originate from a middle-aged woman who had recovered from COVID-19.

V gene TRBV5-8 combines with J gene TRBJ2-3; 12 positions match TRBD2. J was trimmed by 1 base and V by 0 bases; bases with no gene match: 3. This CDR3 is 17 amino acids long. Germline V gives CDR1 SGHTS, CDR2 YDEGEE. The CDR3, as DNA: TGTGCCAGCAGCTTGGTCTGGACTAGCGGGGGCACAGATACGCAGTATTTT. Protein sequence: CASSLVWTSGGTDTQYF.

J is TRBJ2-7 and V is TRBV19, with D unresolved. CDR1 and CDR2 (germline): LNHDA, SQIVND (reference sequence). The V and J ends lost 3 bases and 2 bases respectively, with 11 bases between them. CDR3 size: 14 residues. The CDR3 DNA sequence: TGTGCCAGTAGTATCCGGGTTCAAACCTACGAGCAGTACTTC. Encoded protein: CASSIRVQTYEQYF.

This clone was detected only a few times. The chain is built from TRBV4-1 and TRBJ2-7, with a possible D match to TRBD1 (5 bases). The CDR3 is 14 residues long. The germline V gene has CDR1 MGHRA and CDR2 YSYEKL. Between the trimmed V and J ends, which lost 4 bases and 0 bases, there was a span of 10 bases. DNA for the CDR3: TGCGCCAGCAGCCTGACAGTTAGCTCCTACGAGCAGTACTTC. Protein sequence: CASSLTVSSYEQYF.

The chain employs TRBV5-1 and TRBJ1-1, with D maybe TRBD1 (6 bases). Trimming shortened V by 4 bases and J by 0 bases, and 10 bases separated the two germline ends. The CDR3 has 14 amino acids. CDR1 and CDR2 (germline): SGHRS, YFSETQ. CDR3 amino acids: CASSGGAMNTEAFF. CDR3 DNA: TGCGCCAGCAGCGGGGGGGCCATGAACACTGAAGCTTTCTTT.

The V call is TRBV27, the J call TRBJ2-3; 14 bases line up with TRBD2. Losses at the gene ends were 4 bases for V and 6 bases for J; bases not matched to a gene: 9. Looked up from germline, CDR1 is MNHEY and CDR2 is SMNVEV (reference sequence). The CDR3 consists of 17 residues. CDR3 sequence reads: CASSSQLTSGRADTQYF. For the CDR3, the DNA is TGTGCCAGCAGTTCCCAACTGACTAGCGGGAGGGCCGATACGCAGTATTTT.

The CDR3 bases are TGCGCCAGCGGGCAAGGCTACGAGCAGTACTTC. Translation gives CASGQGYEQYF. This rearrangement joins TRBV5-1 to TRBJ2-7; the D is unclear. CDR1 SGHRS and CDR2 YFSETQ come from the germline V gene. Trimming shortened V by 7 bases and J by 3 bases, and 8 bases separated the two germline ends. This CDR3 region has 11 residues.

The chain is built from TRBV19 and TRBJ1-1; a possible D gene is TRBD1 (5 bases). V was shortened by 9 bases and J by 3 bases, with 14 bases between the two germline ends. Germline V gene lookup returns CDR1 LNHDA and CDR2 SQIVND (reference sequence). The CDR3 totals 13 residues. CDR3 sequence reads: CASAPGGYTEAFF. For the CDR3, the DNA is TGTGCCAGCGCCCCGGGGGGGTACACTGAAGCTTTCTTT. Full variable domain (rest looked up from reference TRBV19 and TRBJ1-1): DGGITQSPKYLFRKEGQNVTLSCEQNLNHDAMYWYRQDPGQGLRLIYYSQIVNDFQKGDIAEGYSVSREKKESFPLTVTSAQKNPTAFYLCASAPGGYTEAFFGQGTRLTVV.

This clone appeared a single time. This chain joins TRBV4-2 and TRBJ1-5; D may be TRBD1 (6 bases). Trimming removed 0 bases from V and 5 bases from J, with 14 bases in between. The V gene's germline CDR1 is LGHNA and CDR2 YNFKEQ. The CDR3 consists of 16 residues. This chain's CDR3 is CASSQDRGAIDQPQHF. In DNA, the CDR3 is TGTGCCAGCAGCCAAGACAGGGGCGCGATCGATCAGCCCCAGCATTTT.

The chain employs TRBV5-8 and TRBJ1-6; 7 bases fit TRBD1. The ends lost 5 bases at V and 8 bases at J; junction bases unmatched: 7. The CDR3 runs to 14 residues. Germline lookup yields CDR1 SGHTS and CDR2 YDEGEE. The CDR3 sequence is CASSRRQGHSPLHF. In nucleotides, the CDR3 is TGTGCCAGCAGTCGGCGACAGGGTCATTCACCCCTCCACTTT.